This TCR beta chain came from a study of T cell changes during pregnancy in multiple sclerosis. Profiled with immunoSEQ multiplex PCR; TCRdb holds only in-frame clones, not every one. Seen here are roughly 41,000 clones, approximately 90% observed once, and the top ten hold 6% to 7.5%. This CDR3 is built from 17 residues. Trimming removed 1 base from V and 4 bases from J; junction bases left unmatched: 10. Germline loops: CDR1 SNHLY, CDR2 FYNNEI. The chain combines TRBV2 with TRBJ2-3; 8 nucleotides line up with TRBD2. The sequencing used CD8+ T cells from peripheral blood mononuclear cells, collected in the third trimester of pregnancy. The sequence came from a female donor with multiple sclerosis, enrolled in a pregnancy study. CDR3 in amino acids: CASSEVLSGGLSDTQYF. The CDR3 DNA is TGTGCCAGCAGTGAAGTTCTCAGCGGGGGCCTCTCAGATACGCAGTATTTT.